This T cell receptor (beta chain) was recovered during a study of Graves' ophthalmopathy and Graves' hyperthyroidism. Study background: No treatment had been given when peripheral blood was collected at initial diagnosis.

Per germline, CDR1 MDHEN and CDR2 SYDVKM. Trimming removed 7 bases from V and 2 bases from J, with 18 bases in between. CDR3 size: 15 residues. The PBMCs had their origin in 7.5 to 10 ml of fresh peripheral blood. RNA transcripts served as template for amplifying TCR beta CDR3 sequences. HTBI primers were used in a first-round RT-PCR, which preceded a second-round multiplex PCR. One entry per CDR3 protein, called by TCRdb with MiXCR from the multiplex PCR reads. The sample yields 200,000 to 250,000 distinct CDR3 sequences, about 47% seen once. Material: peripheral blood. This chain connects TRBV28 to TRBJ2-7; D is uncertain. This sequence was found in an adult man with Graves' ophthalmopathy. The CDR3 region is CASTQPVQAAYEQYF. The DNA for the CDR3 is TGTGCCAGCACCCAGCCGGTGCAGGCGGCCTACGAGCAGTACTTC. The variable domain in full, completed from reference TRBV28 and TRBJ2-7, reads DVKVTQSSRYLVKRTGEKVFLECVQDMDHENMFWYRQDPGLGLRLIYFSYDVKMKEKGDIPEGYSVSREKKERFSLILESASTNQTSMYLCASTQPVQAAYEQYFGPGTRLTVT.